These 21 T cell receptor beta chains were all obtained from the same sample, sequenced in a study of blood T cells in healthy people across ages (dated by TCRdb to between 2015 and 2016). Library construction relied on 5' RACE. This sample was sequenced with an Illumina HiSeq 2500. A second PCR of about 6 to 12 cycles was run with a J-beta primer mix and a sample-barcoded 5' primer. The raw public data were reprocessed by TCRdb itself: fastp quality trimming at Q25, MiXCR clonotype calling, in-frame beta chains only. Under each unique CDR3 protein, matching rows form one entry showing the most common genes and DNA. The sample records hundreds of thousands of distinct CDR3 sequences, about three fifths of which are singletons. The top ten constitute 20% to 25% of the sample. The sequenced sample consisted of blood. These receptors came from a man aged 25 to 45 in good health.

This clonotype has just one count. The rearrangement links TRBV28 to TRBJ1-5; no clear D gene. Germline values: CDR1 MDHEN, CDR2 SYDVKM. The CDR3 is 16 amino acids. V lost 7 bases to trimming and J lost 0 bases, with 16 bases between them. CDR3 sequence (DNA): TGTGCCAGCACAGGCGCAGCCACATATAGCAATCAGCCCCAGCATTTT. Its protein product is CASTGAATYSNQPQHF.

The rearrangement uses TRBV4-2 and TRBJ2-7, with D tentatively TRBD2 (6 bases). V was pared by 2 bases and J by 7 bases, with 18 bases between. Germline V CDR1 and CDR2: LGHNA, YNFKEQ. The CDR3 totals 15 residues. DNA of the CDR3: TGTGCCAGCAGCCAAACGGGAGATAGGTCGCGGGAGCAGTACTTC. Residues: CASSQTGDRSREQYF.

The rearrangement links TRBV15 to TRBJ2-1, with D unclear. V shed 3 bases and J shed 7 bases, with 19 bases lying between them. Per germline, CDR1 LNHNV and CDR2 YYDKDF (reference sequence). The CDR3 length is 16 residues. The CDR3 protein is CATSSAKITLGNEQFF. CDR3 nucleotides: TGTGCCACCAGCAGCGCAAAGATAACCTTAGGGAATGAGCAGTTCTTC.

This clonotype showed up just a few times. The V call is TRBV12-3 or TRBV12-4, the J call TRBJ2-7, with 14 bases fitting TRBD2. The V gene end was trimmed by 4 bases and the J gene end by 12 bases; junction bases not matched to a gene: 8. CDR3 length equals 14 residues. The CDR3 DNA reads as TGTGCCAGCAGTTCCGGGACTAGCGGGAGAGTTTCGTACTTC. Its translation is CASSSGTSGRVSYF.

The V and J genes are TRBV7-2 and TRBJ2-6; TRBD1 matches 9 bases. The V and J ends lost 0 bases and 1 base, in that order; junction bases with no gene match: 4. This CDR3 has 18 amino acids. Germline lookup yields CDR1 SGHTA and CDR2 FQGNSA. This chain's CDR3 is CASSLAGTGSSGANVLTF. CDR3 sequence (DNA): TGTGCCAGCAGCTTAGCCGGGACAGGGAGTTCTGGGGCCAACGTCCTGACTTTC.

The rearrangement links TRBV7-6 to TRBJ2-5; the D gene is possibly TRBD2 (7 bases). The CDR3 loop spans 16 amino acids. Germline V lookup: CDR1 SGHVS, CDR2 FNYEAQ. V shed 5 bases and J shed 2 bases, with 18 bases lying between them. CDR3: CASSQRTRGHQETQYF. CDR3 DNA sequence: TGTGCCAGCAGCCAAAGGACTAGGGGACATCAAGAGACCCAGTACTTC.

This clonotype was counted a few times. V and J are TRBV6-2 or TRBV6-3 and TRBJ2-7; possible D gene TRBD1, 6 bases. The DNA end is more similar to TRBJ2-5, so the J call may be wrong. Germline assignment: CDR1 MNHEY and CDR2 SVGEGT. This CDR3 spans 15 amino acids. The CDR3 DNA reads TGTGCCAGCAGTTTGGACAGTCGGTCAAGAGAGACCCAGTACTTC. It specifies CASSLDSRSRETQYF.

The chain links TRBV29-1 to TRBJ2-5; D might be TRBD1 (5 bases). The ends were cut back, 7 bases at V and 1 base at J, with 10 bases in the middle. The germline V gene encodes CDR1 SQVTM and CDR2 ANQGSEA. CDR3 length: 12 residues. CDR3 coding DNA: TGCAGCGGAACGGACACCCAAGAGACCCAGTACTTC. Protein: CSGTDTQETQYF. The full variable domain, completed using reference TRBV29-1 and TRBJ2-5, is SAVISQKPSRDICQRGTSLTIQCQVDSQVTMMFWYRQQPGQSLTLIATANQGSEATYESGFVIDKFPISRPNLTFSTLTVSNMSPEDSSIYLCSGTDTQETQYFGPGTRLLVL.

In its sample, this clonotype was seen a few times. This chain joins TRBV3-1 and TRBJ1-2; unclear D gene. This CDR3 region has 15 residues. Trimming took 2 bases from V and 4 from J, leaving 14 bases between them. Looked up from germline, CDR1 is LGHDT and CDR2 is YNNKEL (reference sequence). The CDR3, as DNA: TGTGCCAGCAGCCAACGGTTACCGGTGCTCTATGGCTACACCTTC. The encoded protein is CASSQRLPVLYGYTF.

The rearrangement uses TRBV10-3 and TRBJ2-5; D is undetermined. The V end lost 4 bases, the J end lost 4 bases, and 10 bases lay between the germline ends. Germline V gives CDR1 ENHRY, CDR2 SYGVKD. The CDR3 totals 13 residues. DNA of the CDR3: TGTGCCATCAGTGTAGGAGCATCAGAGACCCAGTACTTC. Encoded protein: CAISVGASETQYF.

This clonotype was picked up a small number of times. This chain uses TRBV2 with TRBJ2-3; 8 bases fit TRBD2. This CDR3 spans 17 amino acids. Germline loops: CDR1 SNHLY, CDR2 FYNNEI. The junction had 13 bases not matched to a gene; V was cut back by 6 bases and J by 2 bases. CDR3 sequence: CASSRGRGGGSTDTQYF. As DNA, the CDR3 is TGTGCCAGCAGCCGAGGCCGGGGGGGGGGCTCCACAGATACGCAGTATTTT.

This clonotype was picked up one time. The chain has TRBV6-1 and TRBJ1-4; tentatively, D is TRBD1 (5 bases). Germline lookup yields CDR1 MNHNS and CDR2 SASEGT. V shed 0 bases and J shed 11 bases, with 10 bases lying between them. The CDR3 is 13 amino acids. The CDR3: CASSEAGEAKLFF. The CDR3, as DNA: TGTGCCAGCAGTGAAGCGGGGGAGGCGAAACTGTTTTTT.

This clonotype was seen only once. V usage is TRBV6-6 and J usage is TRBJ2-2, with D hard to call. V lost 11 bases and J 4 bases, leaving 11 bases between the germline ends. The CDR3 runs 12 residues. Per the germline V gene, CDR1 is MNHNY and CDR2 is SVGAGI (reference sequence). CDR3: CAGMDGTGELFF. CDR3 bases: TGTGCCGGCATGGATGGCACCGGGGAGCTGTTTTTT.

This chain connects TRBV20-1 to TRBJ2-7, with D hard to call. This CDR3 comprises 14 residues. Deletions cut 6 bases from V and 2 bases from J, with 17 bases between. The V gene's germline CDR1 is DFQATT and CDR2 SNEGSKA (reference sequence). CDR3 nucleotides: TGCAGTGCAGAGCGACGATTCCCCCCCTACGAGCAGTACTTC. The encoded protein is CSAERRFPPYEQYF.

The chain has TRBV7-2 and TRBJ2-5; 7 bases line up with TRBD2. V was pared by 0 bases and J by 1 base, with 5 bases of the junction left unmatched. The germline V gene has CDR1 SGHTA and CDR2 FQGNSA. CDR3 length equals 16 residues. CDR3 sequence reads: CASSLALARLQETQYF. CDR3 bases: TGTGCCAGCAGCTTAGCACTAGCGAGACTCCAAGAGACCCAGTACTTC.

This chain links TRBV5-1 with TRBJ1-2, with TRBD1 identical over 10 bases. The CDR3 is 18 residues long. V was pared by 4 bases and J by 3 bases, with 15 bases of the junction left unmatched. In germline, CDR1 is SGHRS, CDR2 YFSETQ. The DNA for the CDR3 is TGCGCCAGCAGCCCAGTCCCCGGGACAGGGGATTTCGACTATGGCTACACCTTC. Amino acids: CASSPVPGTGDFDYGYTF.

This clonotype was counted a single time. Germline and junction disagree at one end, which may indicate a read error. CDR3 loop: CNASPRGDMQYF. CDR3 nucleotide sequence: TGCAATGCTAGCCCGAGGGGAGATATGCAGTATTTT. The chain employs TRBV20-1 and TRBJ2-3; perhaps D is TRBD1 or TRBD2 (5 bases each). There are 12 residues in the CDR3. CDR1 and CDR2 (germline): DFQATT, SNEGSKA (reference sequence).

V and J are TRBV3-1 and TRBJ1-1; maybe TRBD1 (6 bases). With 5 bases removed from V and 0 bases from J, the gap between germline ends came to 13 bases. Germline CDR1 and CDR2: LGHDT and YNNKEL (reference sequence). The CDR3 is made up of 15 amino acids. As DNA, the CDR3 is TGTGCCAGCAGCGCACGGACAGCCATGAACACTGAAGCTTTCTTT. Its protein product is CASSARTAMNTEAFF. The variable domain in full, completed from reference TRBV3-1 and TRBJ1-1, reads DTAVSQTPKYLVTQMGNDKSIKCEQNLGHDTMYWYKQDSKKFLKIMFSYNNKELIINETVPNRFSPKSPDKAHLNLHINSLELGDSAVYFCASSARTAMNTEAFFGQGTRLTVV.

The V call is TRBV12-3 or TRBV12-4, the J call TRBJ1-2; 7 bases line up with TRBD1. The CDR3 totals 16 residues. V was pared by 4 bases and J by 2 bases, with 10 bases of the junction left unmatched. CDR3 residues: CASSSDPQGENYGYTF. The CDR3 coding sequence is TGTGCCAGCAGTTCTGATCCCCAGGGGGAAAACTATGGCTACACCTTC.

This chain connects TRBV19 to TRBJ2-1; no clear D. Deletions cut 3 bases from V and 2 bases from J, with 11 bases between. The CDR3 covers 15 residues. CDR1 and CDR2 (germline): LNHDA, SQIVND (reference sequence). The CDR3 region is CASSIGLNAYNEQFF. DNA for the CDR3: TGTGCCAGTAGTATTGGCCTGAATGCCTACAATGAGCAGTTCTTC.

This clonotype was seen a handful of times. The V and J genes are TRBV20-1 and TRBJ1-1; 7 nucleotides align to TRBD1. In germline, CDR1 is DFQATT, CDR2 SNEGSKA (reference sequence). This CDR3 spans 13 amino acids. The junction had 2 bases not matched to a gene; V was cut back by 3 bases and J by 1 base. The CDR3 spells CSASKGANTEAFF. Here the CDR3 DNA reads TGCAGTGCTAGTAAGGGGGCGAACACTGAAGCTTTCTTT.